This T cell receptor (beta chain) was obtained from a study of metastatic and nonmetastatic thyroid tumors. About the research overall: Peripheral blood and tumor or nodule samples from malignant and benign thyroid patients were compared.

The V and J ends lost 3 bases and 2 bases, in that order; junction bases with no gene match: 6. The length of the CDR3 is 17 residues. CDR1 is ENHRY, CDR2 SYGVKD, per germline. This clone occurred a few times. The antigen remains undetermined. The sample holds other DNA sequences that translate to the same CDR3. All patients were untreated before thyroid surgery. Authors' data handling: Across clinicopathological groups, CDR3 differences served as the basis for building a distant-metastasis classifier for papillary thyroid cancer. TCRdb reanalyzed the PCR reads with MiXCR. The V and J calls reflect TCRdb's pipeline rather than the authors' work. The sample carries 40,000 or so clones, around 26% recorded once. General study findings and limits: Malignant thyroid tumors reportedly had TCR beta diversity that was significantly higher than in benign nodules, in blood and tumor.

This chain joins TRBV10-3 and TRBJ2-1; the match to TRBD2 covers 11 bases. This TCR came from a female donor with papillary thyroid cancer or a benign thyroid nodule (not recorded which). Some clones in this sample may be carry-over from other donors' samples. Sequencing was performed on blood. The CDR3 DNA follows: TGTGCCATCAGTGATTCTCTGGGACTAGCGGCCTACAATGAGCAGTTCTTC. Translated, it gives CAISDSLGLAAYNEQFF.